The subject of this entry is one TCR beta chain. The antigen is unknown. Other DNA variants within this sample encode the same CDR3. The CDR3 has 14 residues. Germline trimming cut 6 bases from V and 4 bases from J; bases unmatched to any gene: 8. Germline V gene data show CDR1 as MNHEY and CDR2 as SVGAGI. Here immunoSEQ multiplex PCR was the method, and the copy in TCRdb shows in-frame clones only, minus some. The sample holds about 2,100,000 clones, about 92% seen once. The record originates from a study of shared clonotypes between healthy human individuals. Study-level information: Per donor, three plates held CD4 naive cells, three held CD4 memory, two held CD8 naive and one held CD8 memory.

CD45RO-negative, CCR7-selected cells formed the naive CD8 fraction, which excluded terminally differentiated effector memory CD45RA+ cells. Overall study findings and caveats: Having only a few donors restricted how much genetic and exposure-history diversity was captured. Clonotype sharing levels among donors were expected to vary with sequencing depth.

The sequenced sample was naive CD8+ T cells from PBMCs. The chain links TRBV6-5 to TRBJ2-7; TRBD2 agrees at 8 bases. The sequence derives from a man aged 18 to 30 in good health. Some clones in this sample may be carry-over from other donors' samples. The CDR3 region is CASSPVAGSYEQYF. In nucleotides, the CDR3 is TGTGCCAGCAGCCCCGTAGCGGGATCGTACGAGCAGTACTTC.